A selection of T cell receptor beta chains follows, all from one sample in a study of cytomegalovirus exposure and HLA in healthy donors. Only in-frame clones appear in the TCRdb table, and some are missing; sequencing was by immunoSEQ multiplex PCR. The table shows around 150,000 clones, with 65% to 70% occurring only once. The sequencing sample was made of PBMCs. Every receptor here comes from a woman aged 18 to 35 in good health and CMV-seropositive. The CDR3 runs from the conserved cysteine through the conserved F or W. A D gene is named only where the DNA matches it firmly. A row's size may be missing; if present it is once, few, many or a size class.

d_call clone_size j_call v_call cdr3_aa cdr3_nt
TRBD2 once TRBJ2-3 TRBV18 CASNLAGETDTQYF TGTGCCAGCAATCTAGCGGGGGAAACAGATACGCAGTATTTT
TRBD1 . TRBJ1-1 TRBV15 CATSRTGGSTEAFF TGTGCCACCAGCAGGACAGGGGGCTCGACTGAAGCTTTCTTT
. . TRBJ1-1 TRBV7-6 CASSSPQGNTEAFF TGTGCCAGCAGCTCCCCACAGGGGAACACTGAAGCTTTCTTT
. . TRBJ2-1 TRBV19 CASSPGGGVNEQFF TGTGCCAGTAGTCCCGGTGGAGGGGTCAATGAGCAGTTCTTC
. . TRBJ2-5 TRBV11-2 CASSLVAGSWETQYF TGTGCCAGCAGCTTAGTCGCAGGGTCTTGGGAGACCCAGTACTTC
TRBD2 . TRBJ2-1 TRBV4-1 CASSQDGTSGYNEQFF TGCGCCAGCAGCCAAGACGGGACTAGCGGATACAATGAGCAGTTCTTC
TRBD1 . TRBJ2-7 TRBV28 CASSLGGQGAGEQYF TGTGCCAGCAGTTTAGGAGGACAGGGGGCAGGCGAGCAGTACTTC
. . TRBJ1-4 TRBV7-9 CASSFEVTEKLFF TGTGCCAGCAGCTTTGAGGTTACTGAAAAACTGTTTTTT
. . TRBJ2-7 TRBV18 CASSPNYYEQYF TGTGCCAGCTCACCAAACTACTACGAGCAGTACTTC
TRBD1 . TRBJ1-5 TRBV6-1 CASLLNRQGDQPQHF TGTGCCAGCCTCCTTAACCGACAGGGAGATCAGCCCCAGCATTTT
. . TRBJ2-7 TRBV7-8 CASSALRGYEQYF TGTGCCAGCAGCGCCCTAAGGGGCTACGAGCAGTACTTC
. . TRBJ1-2 TRBV4-1 CASSQEGVRGSLGGYTF TGCGCCAGCAGCCAAGAAGGGGTTCGGGGGTCTCTAGGTGGCTACACCTTC
TRBD2 . TRBJ2-1 TRBV6-4 CASSSRSGGIDEQFF TGTGCCAGCAGTAGCCGTAGCGGGGGGATCGATGAGCAGTTCTTC
. . TRBJ2-1 TRBV21-1 CASSKDPAGESEQFF TGTGCCAGCAGCAAAGATCCCGCGGGAGAAAGTGAGCAGTTCTTC
TRBD1 . TRBJ1-6 TRBV6-1 CASRTTGGNSPLHF TGTGCCAGCAGAACGACAGGGGGAAATTCACCCCTCCACTTT
. . TRBJ2-7 TRBV10-1 CASSAGAGQYF TGCGCCAGCAGTGCAGGGGCAGGGCAGTACTTC
TRBD2 . TRBJ2-7 TRBV6-1 CASSWTSGDYEQYF TGTGCCAGCAGTTGGACTAGCGGGGATTACGAGCAGTACTTC
. few TRBJ2-1 TRBV28 CASSPLNEQFF TGTGCCAGCAGTCCTCTCAATGAGCAGTTCTTC
. few TRBJ1-1 TRBV27 CASSRGSTGNTEAFF TGTGCCAGCAGTCGAGGTTCAACGGGGAACACTGAAGCTTTCTTT
. . TRBJ1-1 TRBV9 CASRPTDMNTEAFF TGTGCCAGCAGACCGACAGACATGAACACTGAAGCTTTCTTT
. . TRBJ2-1 TRBV5-4 CASSFDSLQEQFF TGTGCCAGCAGCTTCGACAGCTTACAAGAGCAGTTCTTC
TRBD2 . TRBJ2-7 TRBV6-5 CASSYSGGRSSYEQYF TGTGCCAGCAGTTACTCGGGCGGGAGAAGCTCCTACGAGCAGTACTTC
. . TRBJ1-4 TRBV5-1 CASSLGSATNEKLFF TGCGCCAGCAGCTTGGGGTCGGCAACTAATGAAAAACTGTTTTTT
. . TRBJ2-7 TRBV27 CASSLQGSEQYF TGTGCCAGCAGTCTACAGGGCTCCGAGCAGTACTTC
. few TRBJ1-3 TRBV10-1 CASVGLGLSGNTIYF TGCGCCAGCGTGGGGCTGGGGCTCTCTGGAAACACCATATATTTT
. . TRBJ1-5 TRBV9 CASSPRSNQPQHF TGTGCCAGCAGCCCCCGGAGCAATCAGCCCCAGCATTTT
. . TRBJ2-1 TRBV29-1 CSVPRTTVYNEQFF TGCAGCGTCCCCCGAACGACTGTTTACAATGAGCAGTTCTTC
TRBD2 few TRBJ2-5 TRBV5-4 CASSLMTGGGQETQYF TGTGCCAGCAGCTTGATGACGGGGGGAGGCCAAGAGACCCAGTACTTC
TRBD1 . TRBJ2-1 TRBV11-2 CASSLVRVGGAYNEQFF TGTGCCAGCAGCTTAGTGCGGGTAGGGGGCGCCTACAATGAGCAGTTCTTC
. . TRBJ1-2 TRBV4-3 CASSQEWGRTYYGYTF TGCGCCAGCAGCCAAGAGTGGGGTAGGACATACTATGGCTACACCTTC
TRBD2 . TRBJ2-3 TRBV18 CASSPKLAGMTSTDTQYF TGTGCCAGCTCACCAAAGCTAGCGGGGATGACTAGCACAGATACGCAGTATTTT
TRBD2 . TRBJ2-1 TRBV4-3 CASSQDLGGAPYNEQFF TGCGCCAGCAGCCAAGATCTCGGGGGGGCCCCCTACAATGAGCAGTTCTTC
TRBD1 . TRBJ1-2 TRBV23-1 CASSQPIGQGNYGYTF TGCGCCAGCAGTCAACCCATCGGACAGGGGAACTATGGCTACACCTTC
TRBD1 . TRBJ1-4 TRBV4-1 CTSSQDGTGREKLFF TGCACCAGCAGCCAAGACGGGACAGGACGGGAAAAACTGTTTTTT
TRBD1 . TRBJ1-1 TRBV19 CAVTRGRNTEAFF TGTGCCGTAACCAGGGGGCGGAACACTGAAGCTTTCTTT
. . TRBJ2-6 TRBV19 CATFQGFGSGANVLTF TGTGCCACATTCCAGGGGTTTGGCTCTGGGGCCAACGTCCTGACTTTC
. . TRBJ2-1 TRBV9 CASSSGPYNEQFF TGTGCCAGCAGTAGCGGCCCCTACAATGAGCAGTTCTTC
. . TRBJ1-5 TRBV7-9 CASSLGGGGSNQPQHF TGTGCCAGCAGCTTAGGGGGAGGGGGGAGCAATCAGCCCCAGCATTTT
TRBD1 . TRBJ2-7 TRBV4-1 CASSQEAGGPYEQYF TGCGCCAGCAGCCAAGAGGCAGGGGGACCCTACGAGCAGTACTTC
TRBD1 few TRBJ1-1 TRBV2 CASSRSGTGATNTEAFF TGTGCCAGCAGCCGCTCCGGGACAGGGGCGACGAACACTGAAGCTTTCTTT
. . TRBJ2-1 TRBV2 CASIPSVSHNEQFF TGTGCCAGCATCCCCAGCGTATCCCACAATGAGCAGTTCTTC
TRBD1 once TRBJ2-7 TRBV5-1 CASSLAAGGPGEQYF TGCGCCAGCAGCTTGGCCGCAGGGGGCCCGGGGGAGCAGTACTTC
TRBD1 once TRBJ1-4 TRBV28 CASRDRQGFSEKLFF TGTGCCAGCAGAGACCGACAGGGTTTTAGTGAAAAACTGTTTTTT
TRBD1 few TRBJ2-7 TRBV28 CASSPPGRGYSYEQYF TGTGCCAGCAGTCCCCCGGGCAGGGGGTACTCCTACGAGCAGTACTTC
. . TRBJ2-1 TRBV5-1 CASSLAPGREGYEQFF TGCGCCAGCAGCTTGGCCCCCGGGCGGGAAGGTTACGAGCAGTTCTTC
TRBD1 few TRBJ1-1 TRBV29-1 CSVRTGRAFF TGCAGCGTGAGGACAGGGCGAGCTTTCTTT
TRBD1 . TRBJ1-1 TRBV5-8 CASSPGRGRVVTEAFF TGTGCCAGCAGCCCGGGTAGGGGGCGGGTTGTCACTGAAGCTTTCTTT
. few TRBJ2-1 TRBV19 CASSPRQSNEQFF TGTGCCAGTAGTCCTCGACAGTCCAATGAGCAGTTCTTC
TRBD1 . TRBJ2-5 TRBV7-9 CASRLGTGPQETQYF TGTGCCAGCAGACTCGGGACAGGGCCCCAAGAGACCCAGTACTTC
. . TRBJ2-7 TRBV28 CASSLSGYEQYF TGTGCCAGCAGTTTATCAGGCTACGAGCAGTACTTC
. once TRBJ2-3 TRBV11-3 CASSLDFVSDTQYF TGTGCCAGCAGCTTAGATTTTGTATCAGATACGCAGTATTTT
. . TRBJ2-3 TRBV27 CASSVGLGQPGTDTQYF TGTGCCAGCAGTGTCGGATTAGGACAGCCCGGAACAGATACGCAGTATTTT
. . TRBJ2-3 TRBV6-6 CASSQVVGQGTDTQYF TGTGCCAGCAGTCAAGTAGTTGGGCAGGGAACCGATACGCAGTATTTT
. . TRBJ1-3 TRBV4-1 CASSRGPSSGNTIYF TGCGCCAGCAGCCGCGGGCCGAGCTCTGGAAACACCATATATTTT